The 31 T cell receptor beta chains below all came from one sample that was sequenced in a study of T cells in Graves' hyperthyroidism and ophthalmopathy. Template material for amplifying TCR beta CDR3 regions consisted of RNA transcripts. With the HTBI primer set, the TCR CDR3 went through a first round of RT-PCR. MiXCR, applied by TCRdb to the multiplex PCR reads, yields one record per CDR3 protein. This sample has about 740,000 distinct CDR3 sequences, with 12% to 15% found just once. Sequenced material: blood. The source is a woman under 30 with Graves' hyperthyroidism.

This clonotype came up a few times. The chain couples TRBV28 to TRBJ2-7, with D possibly matching TRBD2 (6 bases). Trimming removed 2 bases from V and 1 base from J, with 12 bases in between. CDR1 is MDHEN and CDR2 is SYDVKM in the germline V gene. This CDR3 has 15 amino acids. CDR3 coding DNA: TGTGCCAGCAGTTTAGTACTAGCCCCATCCTACGAGCAGTACTTC. This codes for CASSLVLAPSYEQYF.

Turning to this clonotype: This may come from a read error, since a much larger clone is one base off. The CDR3 sequence is CASSGFGTGAPSSNQPQHF. In nucleotides, the CDR3 is TGTGCCAGCAGTGGATTCGGGACAGGGGCCCCCAGTAGCAATCAGCCCCAGCATTTT. The V and J genes are TRBV2 and TRBJ1-5, with 10 bases that match TRBD1. The J segment lost 0 bases and the V segment lost 4 bases, leaving 12 bases of the junction unmatched. CDR3 length: 19 amino acids. Germline assignment: CDR1 SNHLY and CDR2 FYNNEI. The whole variable domain, remainder taken from reference TRBV2 and TRBJ1-5, is EPEVTQTPSHQVTQMGQEVILRCVPISNHLYFYWYRQILGQKVEFLVSFYNNEISEKSEIFDDQFSVERPDGSNFTLKIRSTKLEDSAMYFCASSGFGTGAPSSNQPQHFGDGTRLSIL.

J is TRBJ1-1 and V is TRBV6-2 or TRBV6-3, with D perhaps TRBD1 (5 bases). CDR1 is MNHEY, CDR2 SVGEGT, per germline. V lost 2 bases, J lost 0 bases, and 16 bases lay in between. The CDR3 loop spans 17 amino acids. CDR3 loop: CASSYPDRPTLNTEAFF. In DNA, the CDR3 is TGTGCCAGCAGTTACCCTGACAGACCGACTCTGAACACTGAAGCTTTCTTT.

This clonotype has a count of ten or more. J is TRBJ2-7 and V is TRBV7-2, with a weak D call TRBD1 (6 bases). Per germline, CDR1 SGHTA and CDR2 FQGNSA. Trimming pared 1 base from V and 2 bases from J, leaving 9 bases between. The length of the CDR3 is 14 residues. CDR3 DNA: TGTGCCAGCAGCTTAGTGGCAGGGGCCTACGAGCAGTACTTC. Protein product: CASSLVAGAYEQYF.

To note about this clonotype: A read error may be the cause here, since a much bigger clone is one base away. The chain combines TRBV3-1 with TRBJ2-5; D may be TRBD1 or TRBD2 (6 bases each). The germline V and J ends were trimmed by 1 base and 9 bases, with 21 bases remaining between them. Germline CDR1 LGHDT, CDR2 YNNKEL (reference sequence). CDR3 length: 16 residues. CDR3 in amino acids: CASSQVAGGVRGAQYF. The CDR3 region has the DNA TGTGCCAGCAGCCAAGTCGCCGGGGGCGTTAGAGGGGCCCAGTACTTC.

This clonotype was seen repeatedly, ten times or more. The V call is TRBV6-2 or TRBV6-3, the J call TRBJ2-1; D is ambiguous. In germline, CDR1 is MNHEY, CDR2 SVGEGT. The CDR3 runs 13 residues. Trimming stripped 4 bases from V and 0 bases from J, with 4 bases between. In DNA, the CDR3 is TGTGCCAGCAGTTCAAACTCCTACAATGAGCAGTTCTTC. This encodes CASSSNSYNEQFF.

There are many counts of this clonotype. J is TRBJ2-3 and V is TRBV20-1; D possibly corresponds to TRBD2 (6 bases). Germline V gene data show CDR1 as DFQATT and CDR2 as SNEGSKA (reference sequence). This CDR3 comprises 16 residues. V was cut by 3 bases and J by 0 bases, with 16 bases left in between. This CDR3 is CSASPLTSSSTDTQYF. CDR3 nucleotide sequence: TGCAGTGCTAGTCCTTTAACTAGCAGTAGCACAGATACGCAGTATTTT.

A note on this clonotype: Its ends do not fully match the called genes, so a read error is possible. The V and J genes are TRBV10-3 and TRBJ2-7, with TRBD2 matching 10 bases. The length of the CDR3 is 16 residues. The germline V gene encodes CDR1 ENHRY and CDR2 SYGVKD. The CDR3 is CAIRERSLAGGYEQHF. DNA of the CDR3: TGTGCCATCAGGGAAAGGTCATTAGCGGGAGGATACGAGCAGCACTTC.

The chain combines TRBV6-5 with TRBJ2-1; 8 nucleotides match TRBD2. Germline CDR1 MNHEY, CDR2 SVGAGI. V shed 3 bases, J shed 8 bases, and the junction held 9 bases outside the gene matches. The CDR3 runs 15 residues. This CDR3 reads CASSYTGTSRYEQFF. The CDR3 bases are TGTGCCAGCAGTTATACAGGGACTAGTCGCTATGAGCAGTTCTTC.

V and J are TRBV18 and TRBJ2-5, with TRBD2 matching 8 bases. Trimming cost V 1 base and J 5 bases; bases outside gene matches: 12. The CDR3 covers 17 residues. Germline lookup yields CDR1 KGHSH and CDR2 LQKENI. CDR3 DNA sequence: TGTGCCAGCTCACCACAACGTAGCGGGAAGGGAGGGGAGACCCAGTACTTC. It is translated as CASSPQRSGKGGETQYF.

This clonotype was picked up a small number of times. The chain employs TRBV19 and TRBJ2-7; perhaps TRBD2 as D (5 bases). Trimming removed 1 base at V and 7 bases at J, with 11 bases between. In germline, CDR1 is LNHDA, CDR2 SQIVND (reference sequence). The CDR3 covers 13 residues. CDR3 in amino acids: CASSIVPGTEQYF. The CDR3 coding sequence is TGTGCCAGTAGTATAGTCCCGGGAACAGAGCAGTACTTC.

This clonotype was recorded at least ten times. This chain joins TRBV6-1 and TRBJ2-1, with D possibly being TRBD2 (6 bases). CDR3 length: 15 residues. The germline V gene encodes CDR1 MNHNS and CDR2 SASEGT. V lost 6 bases and J 0 bases, leaving 12 bases between the germline ends. In DNA form, the CDR3 reads TGTGCCAGCAGCAATCTAGCGAGCTCCTACAATGAGCAGTTCTTC. Protein product: CASSNLASSYNEQFF.

The chain joins TRBV27 to TRBJ2-7; the match to TRBD2 covers 10 bases. The junction had 3 bases not matched to a gene; V was cut back by 4 bases and J by 0 bases. CDR1 is MNHEY, CDR2 SMNVEV, per germline (reference sequence). The CDR3 is 15 amino acids. The CDR3 sequence is CASSYTSGTSYEQYF. In DNA, the CDR3 is TGTGCCAGCAGTTATACTAGCGGGACCTCCTACGAGCAGTACTTC.

This clonotype was seen only a few times. The chain is built from TRBV4-1 and TRBJ2-1; D is possibly TRBD1 (6 bases). Trimming pared 0 bases from V and 0 bases from J, leaving 18 bases between. The CDR3 loop spans 19 amino acids. The germline V gene encodes CDR1 MGHRA and CDR2 YSYEKL. The CDR3 DNA follows: TGCGCCAGCAGCCAAGAACACCCCAGGGGACCACGCTCCTACAATGAGCAGTTCTTC. Translated: CASSQEHPRGPRSYNEQFF.

Many counts were recorded for this clonotype. The chain is built from TRBV7-6 and TRBJ2-1; maybe TRBD2 (6 bases). Looked up from germline, CDR1 is SGHVS and CDR2 is FNYEAQ. The V and J ends lost 5 bases and 4 bases respectively, with 21 bases between them. The CDR3 length is 17 residues. CDR3 coding DNA: TGTGCCAGCAGCCTAATCGCGGGACGCGGAATTTACAATGAGCAGTTCTTC. Protein product: CASSLIAGRGIYNEQFF.

This clonotype was observed a handful of times. A much larger clonotype is one base distant, so this may be a read error. The chain joins TRBV2 to TRBJ1-5; TRBD1 is a possible D gene (5 bases). V was clipped by 5 bases and J by 2 bases, with 10 bases between them. The CDR3 extends over 14 amino acids. Germline CDR1 and CDR2: SNHLY and FYNNEI. The CDR3 bases are TGTGCCAGCAGTAGACCAGGGCGCAATCAGCCCCAGCATTTT. Amino acids: CASSRPGRNQPQHF.

V usage is TRBV4-1 and J usage is TRBJ2-7; D is unclear. CDR3 length: 13 residues. V dropped 1 base and J dropped 6 bases, with 10 bases sitting between them. The germline V gene has CDR1 MGHRA and CDR2 YSYEKL. DNA for the CDR3: TGCGCCAGCAGCCAAGCTTTGAAGGGCGAGCAGTACTTC. Amino acid sequence: CASSQALKGEQYF.

Concerning this clonotype itself: This clone may be a read error of a much larger clone one base away. This chain uses TRBV12-3 or TRBV12-4 with TRBJ2-1, with 9 bases matching TRBD2. The CDR3 length is 15 residues. CDR3 nucleotides: TGTGCCAACAGTTTGGTGGGCGGGAGGGTTGGGGAGCAGTTCTTC. Protein sequence: CANSLVGGRVGEQFF.

This clonotype was picked up a small number of times. V gene TRBV12-3 or TRBV12-4 combines with J gene TRBJ2-3, with D hard to call. Between the trimmed V and J ends, which lost 6 bases and 10 bases, there was a span of 20 bases. The CDR3 loop spans 14 amino acids. This chain's CDR3 is CASSNAPDPRAQYF. The CDR3 DNA reads TGTGCCAGCAGCAATGCTCCGGACCCCCGCGCGCAGTATTTT.

This clonotype was observed many times. The chain joins TRBV2 to TRBJ1-2; D gene ambiguous. This CDR3 has 12 amino acids. Germline CDR1 and CDR2: SNHLY and FYNNEI. V lost 3 bases and J 7 bases, leaving 9 bases between the germline ends. The CDR3 DNA reads as TGTGCCAGCAGTGAGGGTGGCGGTGGCTACACCTTC. This codes for CASSEGGGGYTF.

The V gene is TRBV4-1, the J gene TRBJ2-1; D gene ambiguous. Trimming shortened V by 0 bases and J by 2 bases, and 8 bases separated the two germline ends. CDR1 and CDR2 (germline): MGHRA, YSYEKL. This CDR3 comprises 15 residues. CDR3 DNA: TGCGCCAGCAGCCAAGACCCAGCTACCTACAATGAGCAGTTCTTC. It translates to CASSQDPATYNEQFF.

The chain has TRBV7-9 and TRBJ2-2; a possible D gene is TRBD2 (6 bases). The CDR3 length is 16 residues. Germline V lookup: CDR1 SEHNR, CDR2 FQNEAQ (reference sequence). The V end lost 4 bases, the J end lost 7 bases, and 19 bases lay between the germline ends. The CDR3 DNA reads TGTGCCAGCAGCTCTACCGGGAGTCATAGTATCGGGGAGCTGTTTTTT. Amino acids: CASSSTGSHSIGELFF.

This clonotype was found many times. This chain links TRBV18 with TRBJ2-1; possibly TRBD1 or TRBD2 for D (6 bases each). The germline gives CDR1 KGHSH, CDR2 LQKENI. The V end lost 3 bases, the J end lost 7 bases, and 19 bases lay between the germline ends. The length of the CDR3 is 16 residues. The CDR3 reads CASSPRSGGAGNEQFF. The DNA for the CDR3 is TGTGCCAGCTCACCTAGGTCCGGGGGCGCGGGGAATGAGCAGTTCTTC.

This clonotype has more than one count but fewer than ten. The rearrangement uses TRBV6-1 and TRBJ2-1; D remains ambiguous. This CDR3 region has 13 residues. V was clipped by 4 bases and J by 7 bases, with 11 bases between them. Germline-derived CDR1 and CDR2 are MNHNS and SASEGT. CDR3 in amino acids: CASSVVGYNEQFF. The CDR3 DNA is TGTGCCAGCAGTGTTGTCGGATATAATGAGCAGTTCTTC.

Ten or more counts support this clonotype. The V call is TRBV28, the J call TRBJ1-1, with D hard to call. Germline V lookup: CDR1 MDHEN, CDR2 SYDVKM. The V gene lost 4 bases and the J gene lost 11 bases, with 14 bases spanning the gap. The CDR3 loop spans 12 amino acids. CDR3 residues: CASSSSQDRAFF. CDR3 nucleotide sequence: TGTGCCAGCAGTTCGTCGCAGGACCGGGCTTTCTTT.

The gene calls are TRBV12-3 or TRBV12-4 and TRBJ2-5; D gene ambiguous. This CDR3 contains 11 residues. The germline V and J ends were trimmed by 3 bases and 13 bases, with 12 bases remaining between them. In DNA, the CDR3 is TGTGCCAGCAGTTTTGGCGGCACGTGGTACTTC. Translated, it gives CASSFGGTWYF.

This clonotype came up many times. The J gene is TRBJ2-7, the V gene TRBV13; 10 bases are a match to TRBD1. CDR3 length: 17 residues. Unmatched junction bases numbered 14, after V lost 5 bases and J lost 4 bases. CDR1 PRHDT and CDR2 FYEKMQ come from the germline V gene (reference sequence). The CDR3 nucleotides are TGTGCCAGCAGCGGACCCAGACCGGGACAGGGGATTTACGAGCAGTACTTC. It translates to CASSGPRPGQGIYEQYF.

This clonotype has only a few counts. This chain links TRBV20-1 with TRBJ1-2; TRBD1 might be the D (6 bases). CDR1 and CDR2 (germline): DFQATT, SNEGSKA (reference sequence). V gave up 6 bases and J gave up 8 bases, with 25 bases separating them. The CDR3 has 15 amino acids. Here the CDR3 reads CSASNLQGTRIGYTF. The CDR3 DNA follows: TGCAGTGCGTCTAACTTACAGGGAACCCGGATAGGCTACACCTTC.

The table lists this clonotype with many counts. The chain couples TRBV28 to TRBJ2-5, with D perhaps being TRBD1 or TRBD2 (5 bases each). The CDR3 covers 17 residues. V was cut by 2 bases and J by 1 base, with 17 bases left in between. CDR1 is MDHEN, CDR2 SYDVKM, per germline. The CDR3 sequence is CASSLNSVGALQETQYF. CDR3 bases: TGTGCCAGCAGTTTAAACAGCGTCGGGGCACTCCAAGAGACCCAGTACTTC. The full variable domain, its missing parts supplied by reference TRBV28 and TRBJ2-5, is DVKVTQSSRYLVKRTGEKVFLECVQDMDHENMFWYRQDPGLGLRLIYFSYDVKMKEKGDIPEGYSVSREKKERFSLILESASTNQTSMYLCASSLNSVGALQETQYFGPGTRLLVL.

This clonotype has more than one count but fewer than ten. Possible read error: a much larger clone is one base away. The chain has TRBV28 and TRBJ2-7; 8 nucleotides line up with TRBD2. Germline CDR1 and CDR2: MDHEN and SYDVKM. Trimming at V came to 5 bases and at J to 2 bases, leaving 5 bases not matched to a gene. The CDR3 covers 14 residues. CDR3 coding DNA: TGTGCCAGCAGTCTCACGGGACTAGCCTACGAGCAGTACTTC. Its protein is CASSLTGLAYEQYF.

This clonotype showed up many times. This rearrangement joins TRBV20-1 to TRBJ1-1, with 7 nucleotides matching TRBD1. This CDR3 region has 15 residues. Germline loops: CDR1 DFQATT, CDR2 SNEGSKA (reference sequence). J lost 5 bases, V lost 6 bases, and 15 bases had no gene match. The CDR3 coding sequence is TGCAGTGCACCCGACCCGACAGGGACTGAAACTGAAGCTTTCTTT. Amino acids: CSAPDPTGTETEAFF.